This T cell receptor (beta chain) was retrieved from a study of blood T cell repertoires in COVID-19. Turning to the study itself: The study drew acute and convalescent COVID-19 samples from the United States, Italy and Spain. Sample material is recorded as cDNA or gDNA derived from T cells, B-cell-depleted T cells, or PBMCs.

Trimming removed 5 bases from V and 6 bases from J; junction bases left unmatched: 6. Germline V gene data show CDR1 as SGHTA and CDR2 as FQGNSA. This CDR3 comprises 13 residues. This clone was found once. In the authors' methods: Estimation of nucleated cell counts relied on the amplification of reference gene primers. The protocol was immunoSEQ multiplex PCR, while the TCRdb copy is restricted to in-frame clones and leaves out a portion. Clonal size and the V and J genes are those of that table, whereas D and trimming came from the DNA. Among 200,000 to 250,000 clones listed, roughly 86% were seen once.

This TCR was sampled from an older woman with acute or convalescent COVID-19. This chain connects TRBV7-2 to TRBJ1-2; TRBD1 aligns across 7 bases. The sequencing sample was made of peripheral blood. CDR3 sequence reads: CASSPNRGNGYTF. The CDR3 nucleotides are TGTGCCAGCAGCCCAAACAGGGGCAATGGCTACACCTTC.